This T cell receptor beta chain was documented in a study of cytomegalovirus exposure and HLA in healthy donors. The study's findings and limits: Most subjects had HLA-A and HLA-B alleles reportedly predicted accurately by TCR beta sequences. Investigators reported under 200 TCR beta chains as tied to cytomegalovirus. As a later analysis revealed, most CMV-associated TCR beta chains appeared HLA-restricted.

Details on this clone: Its target is unknown.

A multiplex PCR was run with 60 Vbeta primers and 13 Jbeta primers. TCRdb keeps only in-frame clones here, not all; method: immunoSEQ multiplex PCR. The sample consists of 150,000 or so clones, around 82% of them appearing once. Material for sequencing was PBMCs. The origin of this receptor is a woman aged 35 to 49 in good health and CMV-seropositive.

In DNA form, the CDR3 reads TGTGCCAGCAGTTGGCAGGAAGGGGTGACTGAAGCTTTCTTT. Residues: CASSWQEGVTEAFF. J is TRBJ1-1 and V is TRBV27; D might be TRBD1 (5 bases). This CDR3 comprises 14 residues. Germline-derived CDR1 and CDR2 are MNHEY and SMNVEV (reference sequence). Trimming removed 4 bases at V and 5 bases at J, with 14 bases between.